The source of this T cell receptor beta chain is a study of Tregs in tolerant kidney transplant recipients. Clones were read by immunoSEQ multiplex PCR, and TCRdb kept only the in-frame ones, dropping some. The table includes 90,000 or so clones, over 85% detected once. Study-wide results and limits: The most relevant donor-specific Treg TCRbeta repertoire apparently came from expansion with activated donor B cells. Validation in larger populations is needed because few patients were studied.

CD4+CD25+CD127- Tregs, CD4+CD25- non-Tregs, CD4 and CD8 cells were sorted. Trimming removed 2 bases from V and 6 bases from J, with 5 bases in between. The V gene's germline CDR1 is MNHEY and CDR2 SVGAGI. CDR3 size: 11 residues. About this clone: Its antigen is unknown.

This receptor was obtained from a human donor in good health. This rearrangement joins TRBV6-5 to TRBJ2-7; D is uncertain. Sequencing used CD8+ T cells from blood. DNA of the CDR3: TGTGCCAGCAGTTACGGTAGCGAGCAGTACTTC. As protein: CASSYGSEQYF.